In this sample, the clone carrying this TCR beta chain turned up once. The antigen is not known. The use of a sample-barcoded 5' primer and a J-beta primer mix characterized a second PCR of roughly 7 to 12 cycles. The template-switch adaptor, which had 12 random nucleotides, put a tag on each cDNA molecule. TCRdb fed the 5' RACE reads into MiXCR, producing one record per CDR3 protein. The table includes about 1.8 million distinct CDR3 sequences, less than 50% detected once. The data were obtained in a study of blood T cells in healthy people across ages. At least 7 million PBMCs were isolated per sample. Findings and caveats of the study: With age, beta diversity per million T cells declined roughly linearly, significantly by 40.

Sequencing used blood. This sequence was found in a woman between 40 and 50 years old in good health.

This CDR3 reads CASSLVLAGGDQYF. The CDR3 nucleotides are TGTGCCAGCAGCTTAGTGTTGGCGGGGGGGGACCAGTACTTC. The chain is built from TRBV7-2 and TRBJ2-5; 9 nucleotides match TRBD2. The CDR3 runs 14 residues. V dropped 1 base and J dropped 10; count of bases not matched to a gene: 7. Germline V lookup: CDR1 SGHTA, CDR2 FQGNSA.